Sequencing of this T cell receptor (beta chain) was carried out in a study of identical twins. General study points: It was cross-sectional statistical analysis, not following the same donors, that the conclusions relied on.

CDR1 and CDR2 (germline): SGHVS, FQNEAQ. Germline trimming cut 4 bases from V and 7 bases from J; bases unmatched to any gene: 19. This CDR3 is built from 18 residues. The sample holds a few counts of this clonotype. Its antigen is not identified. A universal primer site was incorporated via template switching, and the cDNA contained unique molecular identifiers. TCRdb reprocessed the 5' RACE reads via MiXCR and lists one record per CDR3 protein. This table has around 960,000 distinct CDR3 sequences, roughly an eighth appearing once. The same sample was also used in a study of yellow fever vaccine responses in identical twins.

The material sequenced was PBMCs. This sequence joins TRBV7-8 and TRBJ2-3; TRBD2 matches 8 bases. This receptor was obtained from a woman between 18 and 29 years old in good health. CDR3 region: CASSYALWGSGMGNTQYF. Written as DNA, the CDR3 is TGTGCCAGCAGCTACGCCCTATGGGGTAGCGGGATGGGTAATACGCAGTATTTT.